This TCR beta chain emerged from a study of cytomegalovirus exposure and HLA in healthy donors. Study conclusions and caveats: TCR beta chains numbering some 150 were designated cytomegalovirus-associated.

Regarding this clone: The antigen is unknown.

13 Jbeta primers and 60 Vbeta primers were used for the PCR. Per the authors' pipeline: A later analysis tallied tens of millions of unique TCR beta chains, some 12 million of them shared. Method: immunoSEQ multiplex PCR; TCRdb's copy keeps in-frame clones and lacks some. The V and J calls and the clone size are those of that table, but D and trimming were determined from the DNA. The table includes more than 85,000 clones, 60% to 85% detected once. Germline V CDR1 and CDR2: LGHNA, YNFKEQ. The CDR3 extends over 17 amino acids. Trimming cost V 1 base and J 1 base; bases outside gene matches: 8. The sequencing input was PBMCs. V is TRBV4-2 and J is TRBJ2-5; the match to TRBD1 covers 8 bases. The clonotype originates from a woman in her 40s in good health and CMV-seropositive. CDR3 coding DNA: TGTGCCAGCAGCCAAGCCCATGGACAGGGAGCCCAAGAGACCCAGTACTTC. Translating it yields CASSQAHGQGAQETQYF.